The clone carrying this T cell receptor (beta chain) was detected only a few times. No antigen is known for it. The data belong to a study of early T cells in non-severe SARS-CoV-2 infection. Whole-study context: Sequencing used unsorted whole-blood bulk RNA, so chains lack pairing. Study outcomes and limitations: Reliance on VDJdb matching favored anti-spike CD8 responses; private and CD4 specificities were missed.

Separate cDNA molecules each had unique molecular identifiers attached to them. TCRdb re-derived calls from the 5' RACE reads in MiXCR, one entry per CDR3 protein. The sample includes about 68,000 distinct CDR3 sequences, 10% to 15% seen only once; the top ten take more than 1.5%. Material for sequencing was whole blood. The receptor's source is an adult who was a healthcare worker with PCR-confirmed SARS-CoV-2 infection or an uninfected control (not recorded which).

In DNA, the CDR3 is TGTGCCAGCAGTTATGACGGGACTCTAAGCGGCTACACCTTC. This sequence encodes CASSYDGTLSGYTF. This chain links TRBV6-5 with TRBJ1-2; tentatively, D is TRBD1 (5 bases). This CDR3 spans 14 amino acids. Trimming took 3 bases from V and 8 from J, leaving 16 bases between them. Germline lookup yields CDR1 MNHEY and CDR2 SVGAGI.